What follows are 19 T cell receptor beta chains derived from one specimen sequenced in a study of neurological immune-mediated disorders. MiXCR, applied by TCRdb to the 5' RACE reads, yields one record per CDR3 protein. The sample holds over 15,000 distinct CDR3 sequences, about 15% seen once. The sequencing input was PBMCs. The receptors were sampled from a man aged 55 to 69 with HTLV-1-associated myelopathy (HAM/TSP).

The table lists this clonotype with a few counts. The chain recombines TRBV18 with TRBJ1-1; 7 bases agree with TRBD1. Germline lookup yields CDR1 KGHSH and CDR2 LQKENI. V was pared by 8 bases and J by 6 bases, with 9 bases of the junction left unmatched. The CDR3 loop spans 13 amino acids. In nucleotides, the CDR3 is TGTGCCAGCCCATTAGACAGGGCCCCTGAAGCTTTCTTT. This encodes CASPLDRAPEAFF.

This clonotype appeared many times. The V gene is TRBV5-1, the J gene TRBJ1-2; D is ambiguous. The CDR3 runs 13 residues. Trimming removed 4 bases at V and 7 bases at J, with 14 bases between. Germline assignment: CDR1 SGHRS and CDR2 YFSETQ. The CDR3 DNA follows: TGCGCCAGCAGCACGGACCTAGCAGGTGGCTACACCTTC. The encoded protein is CASSTDLAGGYTF.

This clonotype rates as medium-sized. The chain carries TRBV5-1 and TRBJ1-6, with a tentative D call TRBD1 (6 bases). The CDR3 has 15 residues. V was trimmed by 4 bases and J by 7 bases, leaving 15 bases between them. CDR1 is SGHRS and CDR2 is YFSETQ in the germline V gene. The CDR3 region is CASSATGMRNSPLHF. The CDR3, as DNA: TGCGCCAGCAGCGCCACAGGGATGAGGAATTCACCCCTCCACTTT.

This clonotype was detected many times. The V call is TRBV11-2, the J call TRBJ1-3, with unresolved D. Germline CDR1 SGHAT, CDR2 FQNNGV. V gave up 0 bases and J gave up 1 base, with 10 bases separating them. The CDR3 has 16 residues. The CDR3 region has the DNA TGTGCCAGCAGCTTAGAGGATGGAAAATCTGGAAACACCATATATTTT. As protein: CASSLEDGKSGNTIYF.

This clonotype has a count of ten or more. J is TRBJ2-1 and V is TRBV5-1; 10 positions match TRBD1. The CDR3 consists of 15 residues. CDR1 is SGHRS, CDR2 YFSETQ, per germline. J was trimmed by 1 base and V by 4 bases; bases with no gene match: 2. The DNA of the CDR3 is TGCGCCAGCAGCGGACAGGGGGGGTCCTACAATGAGCAGTTCTTC. Translated, it gives CASSGQGGSYNEQFF.

In this sample, this clonotype turned up many times. J is TRBJ1-4 and V is TRBV7-9; no definite D call. The CDR3 length is 15 residues. CDR1 and CDR2 from the germline V gene are SEHNR and FQNEAQ (reference sequence). V gave up 3 bases and J gave up 5 bases, with 13 bases separating them. The DNA of the CDR3 is TGTGCCAGCAGCTTCCCATCGACTTCAAATGAAAAACTGTTTTTT. Its protein is CASSFPSTSNEKLFF.

Points on this clonotype: With a much larger clone just one base away, this may be a read error. The chain employs TRBV6-5 and TRBJ2-7; maybe TRBD1 (6 bases). The CDR3 spans 15 residues. Germline assignment: CDR1 MNHEY and CDR2 SVGAGI. The CDR3 spells CASNYDGQNHYEQYF. CDR3 sequence (DNA): TGTGCCAGCAATTACGACGGACAGAACCACTACGAGCAGTACTTC.

At least ten counts were recorded for this clonotype. The chain links TRBV6-5 to TRBJ1-1, with 7 bases that match TRBD1. Looked up from germline, CDR1 is MNHEY and CDR2 is SVGAGI. The CDR3 contains 14 residues. V lost 6 bases and J lost 1; bases outside the gene matches: 5. The CDR3 coding sequence is TGTGCCAGCAGAAACAGGGGAGGGAACACTGAAGCTTTCTTT. It is translated as CASRNRGGNTEAFF.

This clonotype was seen repeatedly, ten times or more. This chain uses TRBV9 with TRBJ2-2; D gene unclear. Germline values: CDR1 SGDLS, CDR2 YYNGEE. The CDR3 consists of 13 residues. Trimming took 3 bases from V and 5 from J, leaving 8 bases between them. CDR3 in DNA: TGTGCCAGCAGCGCGACCGTTACCGGGGAGCTGTTTTTT. It translates to CASSATVTGELFF.

This clonotype was counted at least ten times. The genes are TRBV20-1 and TRBJ1-1; no clear D gene. The V and J ends lost 5 bases and 8 bases respectively, with 15 bases between them. This CDR3 spans 12 amino acids. CDR1 and CDR2 from the germline V gene are DFQATT and SNEGSKA (reference sequence). In DNA, the CDR3 is TGCAGTGCTTTGCTGGGATCTGTCGAAGCTTTCTTT. Translated, it gives CSALLGSVEAFF.

By sample fraction, this clonotype is medium-sized. The V call is TRBV20-1, the J call TRBJ2-3, with D hard to call. CDR1 is DFQATT, CDR2 SNEGSKA, per germline (reference sequence). Trimming took off 1 base at V and 1 base at J, with 12 bases between the two ends. This CDR3 is built from 15 residues. CDR3 region: CSARVSGWGTDTQYF. As DNA, the CDR3 is TGCAGTGCTAGAGTCTCGGGCTGGGGCACAGATACGCAGTATTTT.

This clonotype was found many times. In nucleotides, the CDR3 is TGCAGTGCTAGAGAACCGGGGCAAGGCTACACCTTC. Translating it yields CSAREPGQGYTF. The chain joins TRBV20-1 to TRBJ1-2; perhaps TRBD1 as D (5 bases). V was shortened by 0 bases and J by 8 bases, with 10 bases between the two germline ends. The CDR3 has 12 amino acids. Germline V CDR1 and CDR2: DFQATT, SNEGSKA (reference sequence).

This clonotype was seen more than once but under ten times. A much larger clonotype is one base distant, so this may be a read error. The J gene is TRBJ2-2, the V gene TRBV14; no clear D gene. The CDR3 loop spans 14 amino acids. V was pared by 1 base and J by 7 bases, with 10 bases between. Per germline, CDR1 SGHDN and CDR2 FVKESK. The CDR3 bases are TGTGCCAGCAGCCAAGCAGCGAAGGGCGGGGAGCTGTTTTTT. Protein sequence: CASSQAAKGGELFF.

Ten or more counts support this clonotype. CDR3 loop: CASSPSPSTEAFF. The CDR3 coding sequence is TGTGCCAGCTCACCATCCCCATCCACTGAAGCTTTCTTT. The rearrangement uses TRBV18 and TRBJ1-1; D unresolved. CDR1 and CDR2 (germline): KGHSH, LQKENI. Trimming shortened V by 2 bases and J by 4 bases, and 8 bases separated the two germline ends. The CDR3 contains 13 residues.

This clonotype is medium-sized. The DNA of the CDR3 is TGTGCCATCAGGGCTAGCGGGGACACCGGGGAGCTGTTTTTT. This encodes CAIRASGDTGELFF. The V gene is TRBV10-3, the J gene TRBJ2-2; TRBD2 agrees at 9 bases. There are 14 residues in the CDR3. After removal of 6 bases from V and 3 bases from J, the junction contained 2 bases not matched to a gene. Germline V lookup: CDR1 ENHRY, CDR2 SYGVKD.

The table lists this clonotype with many counts. V and J are TRBV5-5 and TRBJ1-3; 7 nucleotides match TRBD1. The CDR3 covers 15 residues. CDR1 is SGHKS, CDR2 YYEKEE, per germline (reference sequence). J gave up 4 bases and V 2 bases, and 6 bases lay outside the gene matches. This CDR3 reads CASSFTGVLGNTIYF. The DNA of the CDR3 is TGTGCCAGCAGCTTTACAGGGGTATTGGGAAACACCATATATTTT.

This clonotype occurred many times. This chain uses TRBV20-1 with TRBJ2-3, with unresolved D. The V gene lost 3 bases and the J gene lost 6 bases, with 13 bases spanning the gap. The CDR3 covers 13 residues. Germline loops: CDR1 DFQATT, CDR2 SNEGSKA (reference sequence). CDR3 nucleotide sequence: TGCAGTGCTAGGATTGTGGGGTTGGATACGCAGTATTTT. Amino acids: CSARIVGLDTQYF.

By share, this clonotype counts as medium-sized (0.01 to 0.1%). The chain carries TRBV4-3 and TRBJ1-5, with D hard to call. Germline CDR1 reads LGHNA; CDR2 reads YSLEER. The V and J ends lost 0 bases and 9 bases respectively, with 15 bases between them. The CDR3 is made up of 15 amino acids. CDR3 protein: CASSQDMGSIWPQHF. The CDR3 region has the DNA TGCGCCAGCAGCCAAGATATGGGCTCCATTTGGCCCCAGCATTTT.

V is TRBV11-3 and J is TRBJ1-2, with a weak D call TRBD1 (6 bases). There are 13 residues in the CDR3. V shed 5 bases and J shed 3 bases, with 10 bases lying between them. Per the germline V gene, CDR1 is SGHNT and CDR2 is YENEEA. The CDR3 protein is CASSADRHYGYTF. The DNA for the CDR3 is TGTGCCAGCAGCGCTGACAGGCACTATGGCTACACCTTC.